The next 2 T cell receptor beta chains were all read from a single sample in a study of blood T cell repertoires in COVID-19. TCRdb's table, derived via immunoSEQ multiplex PCR, lists solely in-frame clones and lacks some. The sample yields about 380,000 clones, roughly 86% seen once. The sequenced material came from peripheral blood. These receptors all come from a human donor with acute or convalescent COVID-19. The donor label of this sample is uncertain.

V is TRBV3-1 (or the pseudogene TRBV3-2) and J is TRBJ1-3, with D possibly matching TRBD1 (6 bases). V lost 1 base, J lost 9 bases, and 13 bases lay in between. The CDR3 has 14 residues. The germline V gene has CDR1 LGHDT and CDR2 YNNKEL (reference sequence). The CDR3 DNA sequence: TGTGCCAGCAGCCAAGTTGCGGGGGCGGGCACCATATATTTT. It codes for CASSQVAGAGTIYF.

The rearrangement links TRBV28 to TRBJ1-2, with a possible D match to TRBD1 (5 bases). V was trimmed by 1 base and J by 4 bases, leaving 10 bases between them. CDR3 length: 14 amino acids. From germline, CDR1 is MDHEN and CDR2 SYDVKM. This CDR3 reads CASSLYQGSYGYTF. In DNA, the CDR3 is TGTGCCAGCAGTTTATATCAGGGAAGCTATGGCTACACCTTC.